The sample holds many counts of the clone carrying this T cell receptor beta chain. The antigen is undetermined. The data derive from a study of T-cell reconstitution after alpha-beta-depleted transplantation in children. Study-level findings and limits: Surviving recipient T cells and thymic progenitors underlay high day-60 TCRbeta diversity in some patients. Several hundred expanded graft clones reportedly gave rise to the alpha-beta T cells present about two months after transplant. Newly made T cells mostly supplied T-cell counts and diversity one year after transplant.

Preparation of the TCRbeta library involved a method that used unique molecular identifiers. TCRdb analysed the PCR reads with MiXCR anew, one entry per CDR3 protein. Of approximately 630,000 distinct CDR3 sequences detected, approximately 14% appear once; the ten largest clones hold around 0.79%. The germline CDR1 and CDR2 sequences are KGHDR and SFDVKD. The CDR3 extends over 16 amino acids. V gave up 3 bases and J gave up 2 bases; unmatched junction bases: 3. This TCR was sampled from a girl aged 2 to 9 with congenital amegakaryocytic thrombocytopenia, due to receive a stem cell transplant. The V gene is TRBV24-1, the J gene TRBJ2-3; 11 positions match TRBD2. Sequenced here: PBMCs, sampled before TCRalphabeta/CD19-depleted stem cell transplant. In DNA, the CDR3 is TGTGCCACCAGTGATGCGACTAGCGGGATCACAGATACGCAGTATTTT. It encodes CATSDATSGITDTQYF.